Listed here is a single TCR beta chain. Antigen: not known. Trimming took 5 bases from V and 5 from J, leaving 21 bases between them. CDR1 SQVTM and CDR2 ANQGSEA come from the germline V gene. This CDR3 region has 15 residues. The PCR used 60 Vbeta and 13 Jbeta primers. Assay: immunoSEQ multiplex PCR; the TCRdb copy retains only in-frame clones and omits some. The data show some 150,000 clones, approximately 80% seen once. The sample is drawn from a study of cytomegalovirus exposure and HLA in healthy donors. Study observations and caveats: TCR beta V- and J-gene trimming was later associated with a missense DCLRE1C variant. HLA alleles were associated with fewer than 20,000 TCR beta sequences in a later analysis at 0.05 false discovery rate.

This TCR came from a man aged 25 to 40 in good health and CMV-seropositive. The chain has TRBV29-1 and TRBJ1-1; weak D call: TRBD1 (6 bases). Sequenced sample: PBMCs. The CDR3 bases are TGCAGCGTTTCCACGGGGGGGGCAGGCGGTACTGAAGCTTTCTTT. Translating gives CSVSTGGAGGTEAFF. Combining the CDR3 with reference TRBV29-1 and TRBJ1-1 gives the whole variable domain SAVISQKPSRDICQRGTSLTIQCQVDSQVTMMFWYRQQPGQSLTLIATANQGSEATYESGFVIDKFPISRPNLTFSTLTVSNMSPEDSSIYLCSVSTGGAGGTEAFFGQGTRLTVV.